These 31 T cell receptor beta chains came from one sample sequenced in a study of blood T cell repertoires in COVID-19. Clones were sequenced by immunoSEQ multiplex PCR, and TCRdb holds only the in-frame ones, with some missing. The sample includes around 100,000 clones, about 80% of them seen just once. Source material: peripheral blood. The receptors were gathered from a man between 65 and 85 years old with active or convalescent COVID-19.

The V call is TRBV6-2 or TRBV6-3, the J call TRBJ1-1; D uncertain. There are 13 residues in the CDR3. CDR1 is MNHEY, CDR2 SVGEGT, per germline. The ends were cut back, 5 bases at V and 1 base at J, with 8 bases in the middle. The CDR3 region is CASSISENTEAFF. CDR3 DNA: TGTGCCAGCAGTATATCAGAGAACACTGAAGCTTTCTTT.

In this sample, this clone turned up once. J is TRBJ2-7 and V is TRBV12-2; TRBD1, the D gene given by the table, was not confirmed from the DNA. TRBV12-2 is a documented pseudogene. The CDR3 has 16 amino acids. CDR3 sequence (DNA): TGTGCAAGTCGCTCTCAGGGGGGCCGGCCGTTTTACGAGCAGTACTTC. This codes for CASRSQGGRPFYEQYF.

The genes are TRBV5-4 and TRBJ2-7, with 7 bases that match TRBD1. The V segment lost 4 bases and the J segment 3 bases; nucleotides outside the gene matches: 10. The germline V gene has CDR1 SGHNT and CDR2 YYREEE (reference sequence). The length of the CDR3 is 15 residues. In nucleotides, the CDR3 is TGTGCCAGCAGCAACAGGGGCGCAGCGGTCTACGAGCAGTACTTC. Translating it yields CASSNRGAAVYEQYF. The full variable domain, in which reference TRBV5-4 and TRBJ2-7 provide the parts outside the CDR3, is ETGVTQSPTHLIKTRGQQVTLRCSSQSGHNTVSWYQQALGQGPQFIFQYYREEENGRGNFPPRFSGLQFPNYSSELNVNALELDDSALYLCASSNRGAAVYEQYFGPGTRLTVT.

The V and J genes are TRBV7-9 and TRBJ1-1; D gene ambiguous. Germline-derived CDR1 and CDR2 are SEHNR and FQNEAQ (reference sequence). The V gene lost 5 bases and the J gene lost 0 bases, with 19 bases spanning the gap. The CDR3 is made up of 17 amino acids. CDR3 loop: CASSPEGLRHLNTEAFF. DNA of the CDR3: TGTGCCAGCAGCCCCGAGGGTCTGCGCCATTTGAACACTGAAGCTTTCTTT.

This chain links TRBV7-9 with TRBJ2-2, with 8 bases that match TRBD2. The CDR3 has 15 amino acids. Germline CDR1 reads SEHNR; CDR2 reads FQNEAQ (reference sequence). After removal of 8 bases from V and 5 bases from J, the junction contained 10 bases not matched to a gene. The CDR3 loop is CASGGLDWGTGELFF. CDR3 coding DNA: TGTGCCAGCGGGGGACTAGATTGGGGAACCGGGGAGCTGTTTTTT. Together with reference TRBV7-9 and TRBJ2-2, the CDR3 gives the full variable domain: DTGVSQNPRHKITKRGQNVTFRCDPISEHNRLYWYRQTLGQGPEFLTYFQNEAQLEKSRLLSDRFSAERPKGSFSTLEIQRTEQGDSAMYLCASGGLDWGTGELFFGEGSRLTVL.

This chain uses TRBV2 with TRBJ2-1; 11 bases map to TRBD1. The CDR3 totals 16 residues. The germline gives CDR1 SNHLY, CDR2 FYNNEI. With V trimmed by 7 bases and J by 1 base, 6 bases remained unmatched. The CDR3 sequence: CASTLGTGGSYNEQFF. The CDR3, as DNA: TGTGCCAGCACCTTAGGGACAGGGGGTTCCTACAATGAGCAGTTCTTC.

The V gene is TRBV9, the J gene TRBJ2-1; 11 bases agree with TRBD2. J was trimmed by 4 bases and V by 0 bases; bases with no gene match: 6. CDR3 size: 17 residues. From germline, CDR1 is SGDLS and CDR2 YYNGEE. CDR3 nucleotide sequence: TGTGCCAGCAGCGTAGCCGTAGCGGGGGGGTCTTACAATGAGCAGTTCTTC. Protein sequence: CASSVAVAGGSYNEQFF.

This clone appeared once. This sequence joins TRBV18 and TRBJ2-3, with D maybe TRBD1 (6 bases). Germline CDR1 is KGHSH and CDR2 is LQKENI. The ends were cut back, 3 bases at V and 2 bases at J, with 12 bases in the middle. The CDR3 spans 15 residues. The CDR3 here is CASSPRTVSTDTQYF. DNA of the CDR3: TGTGCCAGCTCACCCCGGACAGTTTCCACAGATACGCAGTATTTT.

The chain carries TRBV19 and TRBJ2-7; TRBD1 aligns across 10 bases. The CDR3 length is 15 residues. After removal of 5 bases from V and 3 bases from J, the junction contained 7 bases not matched to a gene. Germline assignment: CDR1 LNHDA and CDR2 SQIVND (reference sequence). The CDR3 region has the DNA TGTGCCAGTAGTGTAGCGGGACAGGGGATCTACGAGCAGTACTTC. Its protein product is CASSVAGQGIYEQYF.

The chain uses TRBV5-5 and TRBJ2-3; 9 bases are a match to TRBD2. Germline CDR1 SGHKS, CDR2 YYEKEE (reference sequence). The CDR3 consists of 17 residues. J gave up 6 bases and V 4 bases, and 15 bases lay outside the gene matches. CDR3 coding DNA: TGTGCCAGCAGCGCTACAGGCGACAGCGGGGGGTCTGATACGCAGTATTTT. It yields the protein CASSATGDSGGSDTQYF.

The chain employs TRBV28 and TRBJ2-7; 7 bases line up with TRBD2. CDR3 length equals 14 residues. The V gene end was trimmed by 2 bases and the J gene end by 5 bases; junction bases not matched to a gene: 6. Germline loops: CDR1 MDHEN, CDR2 SYDVKM. DNA for the CDR3: TGTGCCAGCAGTTTAGGGGTGGGAGGGAACGAGCAGTACTTC. This sequence encodes CASSLGVGGNEQYF.

DNA for the CDR3: TGTGCCAGCAAGGAGGACAGAAACACTGAAGCTTTCTTT. It translates to CASKEDRNTEAFF. The chain has TRBV6-5 and TRBJ1-1, with a tentative D call TRBD1 (6 bases). The CDR3 has 13 amino acids. V lost 7 bases, J lost 2 bases, and 11 bases lay in between. Per germline, CDR1 MNHEY and CDR2 SVGAGI.

This chain uses TRBV24-1 with TRBJ2-4, with TRBD1 matching over 11 bases. Germline lookup yields CDR1 KGHDR and CDR2 SFDVKD. The J segment lost 8 bases and the V segment lost 2 bases, leaving 4 bases of the junction unmatched. The CDR3 runs to 15 residues. The CDR3 nucleotides read TGTGCCACCAGTGATTCCCGGGACAGGGGGGACATTCAGTACTTC. Translated: CATSDSRDRGDIQYF.

The V call is TRBV29-1, the J call TRBJ1-4; 12 bases are shared with TRBD1. With 1 base clipped from V and 0 bases from J, the junction kept 9 bases outside the gene matches. Germline V CDR1 and CDR2: SQVTM, ANQGSEA. The CDR3 totals 19 residues. Here the CDR3 reads CSVEATPGTGGSTNEKLFF. The CDR3 DNA sequence: TGCAGCGTTGAAGCCACCCCCGGGACAGGGGGCTCAACTAATGAAAAACTGTTTTTT.

The chain joins TRBV7-2 to TRBJ1-2, with TRBD1 matching over 11 bases. After removal of 2 bases from V and 3 bases from J, the junction contained 2 bases not matched to a gene. This CDR3 spans 15 amino acids. The germline gives CDR1 SGHTA, CDR2 FQGNSA. CDR3 sequence reads: CASSLWDRGDYGYTF. In nucleotides, the CDR3 is TGTGCCAGCAGCTTATGGGACAGGGGGGACTATGGCTACACCTTC.

This chain links TRBV7-9 with TRBJ1-5; D is possibly TRBD1 (6 bases). The ends were cut back, 1 base at V and 5 bases at J, with 18 bases in the middle. The CDR3 is 17 residues long. The germline gives CDR1 SEHNR, CDR2 FQNEAQ (reference sequence). In nucleotides, the CDR3 is TGTGCCAGCAGCTTAGATCGGGGTGGACAGAAGGATCAGCCCCAGCATTTT. As protein: CASSLDRGGQKDQPQHF.

The chain joins TRBV5-6 to TRBJ2-7; 7 bases are a match to TRBD2. Germline loops: CDR1 SGHDT, CDR2 YYEEEE. V lost 7 bases and J lost 6; bases outside the gene matches: 10. This CDR3 has 13 amino acids. The CDR3 here is CASGRGGSFEQYF. DNA of the CDR3: TGTGCCAGCGGCCGTGGCGGGAGCTTCGAGCAGTACTTC.

This rearrangement joins TRBV10-2 to TRBJ1-5; D may be TRBD1 (6 bases). The length of the CDR3 is 15 residues. The germline V gene has CDR1 WSHSY and CDR2 SAAADI. The germline V and J ends were trimmed by 2 bases and 7 bases, with 15 bases remaining between them. The CDR3 nucleotides read TGCGCCAGCAGTGAGATGGGCGCAGGGGACCAGCCCCAGCATTTT. This translates into CASSEMGAGDQPQHF.

This chain uses TRBV18 with TRBJ1-3; D not certain. Trimming removed 3 bases at V and 1 base at J, with 7 bases between. Germline loops: CDR1 KGHSH, CDR2 LQKENI. The CDR3 consists of 14 residues. CDR3 bases: TGTGCCAGCTCACCTCGGTCGTCTGGAAACACCATATATTTT. Amino acid sequence: CASSPRSSGNTIYF.

This chain uses TRBV19 with TRBJ2-7; D not resolved. Germline lookup yields CDR1 LNHDA and CDR2 SQIVND (reference sequence). CDR3 length equals 14 residues. V was clipped by 3 bases and J by 2 bases, with 11 bases between them. The CDR3: CASSIGSQAYEQYF. CDR3 nucleotides: TGTGCCAGTAGTATCGGCAGCCAGGCCTACGAGCAGTACTTC.

J is TRBJ2-5 and V is TRBV12-3 or TRBV12-4; D is perhaps TRBD2 (5 bases). V was clipped by 5 bases and J by 5 bases, with 6 bases between them. The CDR3 runs 11 residues. CDR3 DNA: TGTGCCAGCAGTCGCGGGGAGACCCAGTACTTC. It encodes CASSRGETQYF.

This clone is a singleton in its sample. The chain joins TRBV6-5 to TRBJ2-7, with 8 bases aligning to TRBD1. There are 14 residues in the CDR3. Trimming at V came to 6 bases and at J to 7 bases, leaving 11 bases not matched to a gene. Germline values: CDR1 MNHEY, CDR2 SVGAGI. DNA of the CDR3: TGTGCCAGCAGCGTTGGAACAACAGGGGGGGAGCAGTACTTC. Its protein is CASSVGTTGGEQYF.

The chain uses TRBV30 and TRBJ1-3; TRBD1 is a possible D gene (6 bases). V was cut by 7 bases and J by 0 bases, with 16 bases left in between. The length of the CDR3 is 15 residues. Per the germline V gene, CDR1 is GTSNPN and CDR2 is SVGIG (reference sequence). CDR3 region: CALRGARHSGNTIYF. As DNA, the CDR3 is TGTGCCTTACGGGGGGCCCGTCACTCTGGAAACACCATATATTTT.

This chain uses TRBV4-3 with TRBJ1-2, with TRBD1 as a possible D gene (5 bases). The germline gives CDR1 LGHNA, CDR2 YSLEER. The CDR3 has 15 residues. V lost 1 base and J 6 bases, leaving 15 bases between the germline ends. The CDR3 DNA reads TGCGCCAGCAGCCAAGGCCCAGGCGGGGCGGATGGCTACACCTTC. The encoded protein is CASSQGPGGADGYTF.

The chain uses TRBV5-4 and TRBJ2-7; tentatively, D is TRBD2 (6 bases). Deletions cut 7 bases from V and 3 bases from J, with 8 bases between. The CDR3 length is 11 residues. Germline CDR1 is SGHNT and CDR2 is YYREEE (reference sequence). CDR3 nucleotide sequence: TGTGCCAGCGGGGGACTCTACGAGCAGTACTTC. This translates into CASGGLYEQYF.

V and J are TRBV24-1 and TRBJ2-7; 7 bases map to TRBD2. The length of the CDR3 is 14 residues. Losses at the gene ends were 9 bases for V and 7 bases for J; bases not matched to a gene: 14. Germline V gene lookup returns CDR1 KGHDR and CDR2 SFDVKD. The CDR3 is CATEAGQGPGEQYF. CDR3 DNA sequence: TGTGCCACCGAAGCGGGGCAGGGCCCCGGGGAGCAGTACTTC.

In nucleotides, the CDR3 is TGTGCCAGCAGTTACTCGACAGGTCTTAGCTCCTACGAGCAGTACTTC. Amino acids: CASSYSTGLSSYEQYF. The chain carries TRBV6-5 and TRBJ2-7, with TRBD1 as a possible D gene (6 bases). Germline V gene data show CDR1 as MNHEY and CDR2 as SVGAGI. The germline V and J ends were trimmed by 0 bases and 0 bases, with 12 bases remaining between them. The CDR3 spans 16 residues.

V gene TRBV6-5 combines with J gene TRBJ1-2; TRBD1 matches 8 bases. Unmatched junction bases numbered 1, after V lost 1 base and J lost 6 bases. The CDR3 is made up of 13 amino acids. The germline V gene has CDR1 MNHEY and CDR2 SVGAGI. CDR3 bases: TGTGCCAGCAGTTACTTGACAGGGGATGGCTACACCTTC. This sequence encodes CASSYLTGDGYTF.

The chain links TRBV5-8 to TRBJ1-2; D is uncertain. Germline V gene data show CDR1 as SGHTS and CDR2 as YDEGEE. The ends were cut back, 2 bases at V and 4 bases at J, with 9 bases in the middle. The CDR3 totals 13 residues. In nucleotides, the CDR3 is TGTGCCAGCAGCTTTGGACGGGGCTATGGCTACACCTTC. Translating it yields CASSFGRGYGYTF.

The V call is TRBV7-9, the J call TRBJ1-3, with 8 positions matching TRBD1. The trim removed 5 bases at V and 3 bases at J, leaving 3 bases unmatched. There are 14 residues in the CDR3. Germline lookup yields CDR1 SEHNR and CDR2 FQNEAQ (reference sequence). The CDR3 region is CASSHTGGGNTIYF. The DNA of the CDR3 is TGTGCCAGCAGCCACACAGGGGGTGGAAACACCATATATTTT. Combining the CDR3 with reference TRBV7-9 and TRBJ1-3 gives the whole variable domain DTGVSQNPRHKITKRGQNVTFRCDPISEHNRLYWYRQTLGQGPEFLTYFQNEAQLEKSRLLSDRFSAERPKGSFSTLEIQRTEQGDSAMYLCASSHTGGGNTIYFGEGSWLTVV.

The chain recombines TRBV5-8 with TRBJ2-3; D might be TRBD1 (6 bases). V gave up 4 bases and J gave up 2 bases, with 17 bases separating them. Germline V gene sequence: CDR1 SGHTS, CDR2 YDEGEE. The CDR3 contains 16 residues. In nucleotides, the CDR3 is TGTGCCAGCAGCGCGTCGTCAGGGGCCTTCACAGATACGCAGTATTTT. Its translation is CASSASSGAFTDTQYF.